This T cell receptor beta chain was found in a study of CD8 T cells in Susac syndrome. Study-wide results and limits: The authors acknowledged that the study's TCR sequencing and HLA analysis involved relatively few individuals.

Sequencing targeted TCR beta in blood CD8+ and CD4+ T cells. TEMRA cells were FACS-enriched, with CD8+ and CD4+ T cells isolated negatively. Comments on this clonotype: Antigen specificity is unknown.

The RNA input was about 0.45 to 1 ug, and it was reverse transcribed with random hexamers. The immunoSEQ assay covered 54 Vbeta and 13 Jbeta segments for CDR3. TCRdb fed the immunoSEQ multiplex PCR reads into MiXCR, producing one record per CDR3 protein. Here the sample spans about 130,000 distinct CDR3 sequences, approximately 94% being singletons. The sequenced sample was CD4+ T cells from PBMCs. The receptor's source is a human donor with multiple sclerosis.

CDR3 region: CASTLSGGPPSTEAFF. The CDR3 bases are TGTGCCAGCACCCTGTCGGGGGGCCCCCCGAGCACTGAAGCTTTCTTT. V usage is TRBV7-2 and J usage is TRBJ1-1, with a tentative D call TRBD1 (6 bases). The ends were cut back, 7 bases at V and 4 bases at J, with 22 bases in the middle. CDR3 length equals 16 residues. Germline CDR1 reads SGHTA; CDR2 reads FQGNSA.